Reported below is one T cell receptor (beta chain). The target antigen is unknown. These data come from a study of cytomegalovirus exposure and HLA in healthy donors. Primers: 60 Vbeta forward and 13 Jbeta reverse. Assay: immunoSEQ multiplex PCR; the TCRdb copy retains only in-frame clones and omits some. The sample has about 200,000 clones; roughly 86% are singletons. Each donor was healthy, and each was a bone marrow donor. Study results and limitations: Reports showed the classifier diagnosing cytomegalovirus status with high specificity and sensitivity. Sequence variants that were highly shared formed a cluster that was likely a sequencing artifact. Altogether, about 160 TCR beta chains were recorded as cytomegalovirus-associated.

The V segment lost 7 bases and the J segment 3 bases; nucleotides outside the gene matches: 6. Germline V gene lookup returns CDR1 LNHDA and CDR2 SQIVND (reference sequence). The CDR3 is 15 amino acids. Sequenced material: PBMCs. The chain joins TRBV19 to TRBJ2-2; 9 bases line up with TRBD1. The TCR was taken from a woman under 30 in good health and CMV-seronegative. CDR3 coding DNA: TGTGCCAGTACCACCGGGACAGGGTACACCGGGGAGCTGTTTTTT. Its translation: CASTTGTGYTGELFF.